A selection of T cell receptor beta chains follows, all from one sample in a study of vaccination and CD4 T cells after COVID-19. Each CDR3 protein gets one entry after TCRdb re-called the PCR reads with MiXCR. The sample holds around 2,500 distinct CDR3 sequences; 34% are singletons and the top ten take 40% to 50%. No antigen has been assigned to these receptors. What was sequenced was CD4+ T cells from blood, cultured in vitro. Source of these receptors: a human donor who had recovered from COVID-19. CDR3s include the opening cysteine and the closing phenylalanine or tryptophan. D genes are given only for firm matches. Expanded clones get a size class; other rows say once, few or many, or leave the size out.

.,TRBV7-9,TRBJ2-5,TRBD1,TGTGCCAGCAGCCGAGGACAGGGCCGACAAGAGACCCAGTACTTC,CASSRGQGRQETQYF
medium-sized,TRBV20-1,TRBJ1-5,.,TGCAGTGCTAGAGTAGGTGCGGGGCACAGTCAGCCCCAGCATTTT,CSARVGAGHSQPQHF
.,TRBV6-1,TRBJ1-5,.,TGTGCCAGCAGTCAGGGAATTGGGACCGGCAGTAATCAGCCCCAGCATTTT,CASSQGIGTGSNQPQHF
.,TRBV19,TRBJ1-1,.,TGTGCCAGTAGTATCCCAGGGAGAGGCATCCGTTCGAACACTGAAGCTTTCTTT,CASSIPGRGIRSNTEAFF
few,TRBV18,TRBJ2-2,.,TGTGCCAGTTCAGCGACAGGGAACACCGGGGAGCTGTTTTTT,CASSATGNTGELFF
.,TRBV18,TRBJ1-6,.,TGTGCCAGCTCACCGACCGGGGTCGGTTCACCCCTCCACTTT,CASSPTGVGSPLHF
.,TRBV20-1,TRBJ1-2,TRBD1,TGCAGTGCTAGAGTCCCGGGACAGGGAATAACCGGCTACACCTTC,CSARVPGQGITGYTF
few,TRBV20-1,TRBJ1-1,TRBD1,TGCAGTGCAACAACAGGGGCCGTGAACACTGAAGCTTTCTTT,CSATTGAVNTEAFF
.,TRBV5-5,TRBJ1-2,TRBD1,TGTGCCAGCAGCTTGACAGGGGAGGACGGCTACACCTTC,CASSLTGEDGYTF
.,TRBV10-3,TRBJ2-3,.,TGTGCCATCAGTGAGTGGTCAGGGAGCACAGATACGCAGTATTTT,CAISEWSGSTDTQYF
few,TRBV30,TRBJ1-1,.,TGTGCCTGGAGGGTTCGGGAGGGTGAAGCTTTCTTT,CAWRVREGEAFF
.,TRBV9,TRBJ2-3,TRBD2,TGTGCCAGCAGCGTGACTAGCGGGGGGGCGAGCACAGATACGCAGTATTTT,CASSVTSGGASTDTQYF
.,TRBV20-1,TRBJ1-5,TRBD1,TGCAGTGCTTGGACAGGGGCGGGTGGCAATCAGCCCCAGCATTTT,CSAWTGAGGNQPQHF
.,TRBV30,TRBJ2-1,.,TGTGCCTGGAGTCCGGGGCGCAGGGGCAATGAGCAGTTCTTC,CAWSPGRRGNEQFF
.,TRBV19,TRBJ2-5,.,TGTGCCAGTAGTATGCGGACTACACAAGAGACCCAGTACTTC,CASSMRTTQETQYF
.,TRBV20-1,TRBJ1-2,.,TGCAGTGCTAGTAAAGGACGAGACTATGGCTACACCTTC,CSASKGRDYGYTF
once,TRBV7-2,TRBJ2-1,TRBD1,TGTGCCAGCAGCTTAGACTGGCAGGGGGATTACAATGAGCAGTTCTTC,CASSLDWQGDYNEQFF
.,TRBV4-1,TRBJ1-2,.,TGCGCCAGCAGCCAAGATGGGGTGCAGTTCCATGGCTACACCTTC,CASSQDGVQFHGYTF
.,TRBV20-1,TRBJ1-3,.,TGCAGTGCGCCTAGCAGGGGATCTGGAAACACCATATATTTT,CSAPSRGSGNTIYF
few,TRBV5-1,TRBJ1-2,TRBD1,TGCGCCAGCAGCACTGACTCAGGGGGCGCGAGTGGCTACACCTTC,CASSTDSGGASGYTF
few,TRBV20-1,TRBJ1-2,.,TGCAGTGCTAGAATGATAGGGGGAAACTATGGCTACACCTTC,CSARMIGGNYGYTF
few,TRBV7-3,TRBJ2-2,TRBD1,TGTGCCAGCAGCCGGCAGACAGGGGGCGCGGCCGGGGAGCTGTTTTTT,CASSRQTGGAAGELFF
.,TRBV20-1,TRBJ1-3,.,TGCAGTGCTACTTTAGGAACTACCCACTCTGGAAACACCATATATTTT,CSATLGTTHSGNTIYF
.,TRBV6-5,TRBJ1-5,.,TGTGCCAGCAGTTACCAACAGAATCAGCCCCAGCATTTT,CASSYQQNQPQHF
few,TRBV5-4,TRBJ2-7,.,TGTGCCAGCAGCTTGGATTTGTTGACCTACGAGCAGTACTTC,CASSLDLLTYEQYF
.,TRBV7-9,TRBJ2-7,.,TGTGCCAGCAGCCTGACAAATACAGGACCCTACGAGCAGTACTTC,CASSLTNTGPYEQYF
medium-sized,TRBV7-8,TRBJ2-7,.,TGTGCCAGCAGCTTAGCGGGGACCGCCTACGAGCAGTACTTC,CASSLAGTAYEQYF
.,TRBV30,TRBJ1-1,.,TGTGCCTGGAGTGCTGGGATTTGGGACACTGAAGCTTTCTTT,CAWSAGIWDTEAFF
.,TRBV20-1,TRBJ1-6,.,TGCAGTGCTAGGGTAGCGGGGGAAGAGGGGTCACCCCTCCACTTT,CSARVAGEEGSPLHF
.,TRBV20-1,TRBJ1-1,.,TGCAGTGCTAGGATCTCAGGAGGAGGCTACACTGAAGCTTTCTTT,CSARISGGGYTEAFF
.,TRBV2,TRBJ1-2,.,TGTGCCAGCAGCTTGGGACCGCTAGTTGATGGCTACACCTTC,CASSLGPLVDGYTF
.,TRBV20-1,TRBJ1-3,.,TGCAGTGCTAGAGATGGGTCCCGTTCTGGAAACACCATATATTTT,CSARDGSRSGNTIYF
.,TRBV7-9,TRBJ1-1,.,TGTGCCAGCAGCTTAGTAAACACTGAAGCTTTCTTT,CASSLVNTEAFF
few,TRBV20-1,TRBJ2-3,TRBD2,TGCAGTGCCCTGGGTAGCGGGGGGGTCACAGATACGCAGTATTTT,CSALGSGGVTDTQYF
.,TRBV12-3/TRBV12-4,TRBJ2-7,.,TGTGCCAGCAGTCCCCTACTAAGCTCCTACGAGCAGTACTTC,CASSPLLSSYEQYF
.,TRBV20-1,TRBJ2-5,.,TGCAGTGCGCCAAAAGGAGGGCCGCAAGAGACCCAGTACTTC,CSAPKGGPQETQYF
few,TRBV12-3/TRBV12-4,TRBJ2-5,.,TGTGCCAGCAGGAACACCCAGTACTTC,CASRNTQYF
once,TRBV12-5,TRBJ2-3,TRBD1,TGTGCTAGTGGTTCAGGGGGCGGCACAGATACGCAGTATTTT,CASGSGGGTDTQYF
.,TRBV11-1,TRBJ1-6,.,TGTGCCAGCAGCTTTCCATTGGAGAAGGGCAATTCACCCCTCCACTTT,CASSFPLEKGNSPLHF
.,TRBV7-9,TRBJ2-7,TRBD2,TGTGCCAGCAGCTTATTAGCGGGGGCCTACGAGCAGTACTTC,CASSLLAGAYEQYF